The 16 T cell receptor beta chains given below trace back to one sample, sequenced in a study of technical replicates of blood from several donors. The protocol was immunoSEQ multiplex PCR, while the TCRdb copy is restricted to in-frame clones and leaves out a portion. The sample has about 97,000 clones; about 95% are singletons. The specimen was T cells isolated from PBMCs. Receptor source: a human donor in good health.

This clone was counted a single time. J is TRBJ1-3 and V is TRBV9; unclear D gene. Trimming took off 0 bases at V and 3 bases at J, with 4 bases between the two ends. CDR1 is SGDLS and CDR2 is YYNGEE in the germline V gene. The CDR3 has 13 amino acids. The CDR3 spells CASSVDSGNTIYF. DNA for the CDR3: TGTGCCAGCAGCGTAGATAGTGGAAACACCATATATTTT.

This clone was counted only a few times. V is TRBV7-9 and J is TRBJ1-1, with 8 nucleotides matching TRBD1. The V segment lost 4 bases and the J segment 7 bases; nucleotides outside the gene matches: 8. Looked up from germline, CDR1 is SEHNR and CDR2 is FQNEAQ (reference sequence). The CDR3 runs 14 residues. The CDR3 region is CASSYSRGQDEAFF. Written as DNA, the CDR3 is TGTGCCAGCAGCTACAGCAGGGGGCAAGATGAAGCTTTCTTT.

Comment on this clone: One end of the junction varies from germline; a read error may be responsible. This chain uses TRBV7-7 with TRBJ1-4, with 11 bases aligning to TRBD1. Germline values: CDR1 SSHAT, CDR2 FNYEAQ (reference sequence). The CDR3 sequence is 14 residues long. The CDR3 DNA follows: TGTGCTAGCAGCCCGGGGACAGGGGGGGAAAAACTGTTTTTT. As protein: CASSPGTGGEKLFF. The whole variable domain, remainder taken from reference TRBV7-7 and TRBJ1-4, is GAGVSQSPRYKVTKRGQDVTLRCDPISSHATLYWYQQALGQGPEFLTYFNYEAQPDKSGLPSDRFSAERPEGSISTLTIQRTEQRDSAMYRCASSPGTGGEKLFFGSGTQLSVL.

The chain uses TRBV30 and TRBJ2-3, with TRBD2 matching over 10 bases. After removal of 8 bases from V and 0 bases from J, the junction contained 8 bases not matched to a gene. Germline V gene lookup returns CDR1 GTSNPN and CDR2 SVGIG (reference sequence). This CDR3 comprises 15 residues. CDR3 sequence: CATSSGSLSTDTQYF. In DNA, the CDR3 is TGTGCCACCTCTAGCGGGAGTCTGAGCACAGATACGCAGTATTTT.

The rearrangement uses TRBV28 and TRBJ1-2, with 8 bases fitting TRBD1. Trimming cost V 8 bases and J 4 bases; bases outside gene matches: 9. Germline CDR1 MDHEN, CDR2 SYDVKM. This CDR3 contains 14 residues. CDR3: CASLTQTGAYGYTF. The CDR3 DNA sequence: TGTGCCAGCCTTACTCAGACAGGGGCCTATGGCTACACCTTC.

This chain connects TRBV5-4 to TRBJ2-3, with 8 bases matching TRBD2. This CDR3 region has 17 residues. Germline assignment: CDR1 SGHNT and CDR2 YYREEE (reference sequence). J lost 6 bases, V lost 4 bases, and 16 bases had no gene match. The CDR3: CASSGPGAGVIRDTQYF. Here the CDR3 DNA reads TGTGCCAGCAGCGGACCGGGAGCGGGAGTAATAAGGGATACGCAGTATTTT.

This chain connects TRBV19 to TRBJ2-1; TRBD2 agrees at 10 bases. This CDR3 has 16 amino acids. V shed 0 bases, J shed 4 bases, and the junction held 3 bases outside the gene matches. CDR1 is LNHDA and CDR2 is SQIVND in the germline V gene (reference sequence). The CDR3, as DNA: TGTGCCAGTAGTATAGACCGGACTAGCGGATACAATGAGCAGTTCTTC. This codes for CASSIDRTSGYNEQFF.

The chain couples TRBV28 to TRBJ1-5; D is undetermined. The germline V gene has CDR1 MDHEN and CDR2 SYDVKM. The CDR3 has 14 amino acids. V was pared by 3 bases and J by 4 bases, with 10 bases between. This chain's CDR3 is CASSLWTGNQPQHF. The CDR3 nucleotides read TGTGCCAGCAGTTTGTGGACTGGAAATCAGCCCCAGCATTTT.

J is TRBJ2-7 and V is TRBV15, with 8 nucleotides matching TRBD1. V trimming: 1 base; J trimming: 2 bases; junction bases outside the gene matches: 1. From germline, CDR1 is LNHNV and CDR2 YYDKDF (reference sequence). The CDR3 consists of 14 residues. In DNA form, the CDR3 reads TGTGCCACCAGCAGAGTACAGGGGGCCTACGAGCAGTACTTC. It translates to CATSRVQGAYEQYF.

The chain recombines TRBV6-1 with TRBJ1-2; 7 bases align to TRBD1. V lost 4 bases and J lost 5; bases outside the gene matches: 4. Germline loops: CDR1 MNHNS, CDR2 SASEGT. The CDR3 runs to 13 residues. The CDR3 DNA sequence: TGTGCCAGCAGTGGCGACAGGGTTTATGGCTACACCTTC. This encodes CASSGDRVYGYTF.

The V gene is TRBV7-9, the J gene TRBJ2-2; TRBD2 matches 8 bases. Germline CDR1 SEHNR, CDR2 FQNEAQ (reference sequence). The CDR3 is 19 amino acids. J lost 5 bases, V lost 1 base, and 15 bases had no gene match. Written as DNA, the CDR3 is TGTGCCAGCAGCTTAGTTGGTAGCGGGACCCCGAGGAAAACCGGGGAGCTGTTTTTT. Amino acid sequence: CASSLVGSGTPRKTGELFF.

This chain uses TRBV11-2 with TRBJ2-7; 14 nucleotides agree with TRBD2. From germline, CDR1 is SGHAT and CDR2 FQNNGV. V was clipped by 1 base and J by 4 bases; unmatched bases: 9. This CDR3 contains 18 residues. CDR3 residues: CASSLATSGRANHYEQYF. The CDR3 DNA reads TGTGCCAGCAGCTTAGCGACTAGCGGGAGGGCCAATCATTACGAGCAGTACTTC.

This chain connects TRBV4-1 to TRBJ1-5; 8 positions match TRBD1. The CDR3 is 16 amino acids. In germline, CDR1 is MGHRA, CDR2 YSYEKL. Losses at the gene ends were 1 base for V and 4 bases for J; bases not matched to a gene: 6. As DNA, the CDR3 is TGCGCCAGCAGCCAAGGTTTACAGGGGGTAAATCAGCCCCAGCATTTT. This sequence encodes CASSQGLQGVNQPQHF.

The CDR3, as DNA: TGTGCCAGCAGCCCCTGGGGCGCTGGTTACGAGCAGTACTTC. Residues: CASSPWGAGYEQYF. This chain joins TRBV9 and TRBJ2-7; maybe TRBD1 (5 bases). V dropped 4 bases and J dropped 4 bases, with 15 bases sitting between them. The CDR3 has 14 residues. Germline V gene sequence: CDR1 SGDLS, CDR2 YYNGEE. Full variable domain (remainder filled in from reference TRBV9 and TRBJ2-7): DSGVTQTPKHLITATGQRVTLRCSPRSGDLSVYWYQQSLDQGLQFLIQYYNGEERAKGNILERFSAQQFPDLHSELNLSSLELGDSALYFCASSPWGAGYEQYFGPGTRLTVT.

DNA of the CDR3: TGTGCCACCAGCTGGGGACAGGGGGTGACGGGCTACACCTTC. Its translation is CATSWGQGVTGYTF. The V gene is TRBV15, the J gene TRBJ1-2; 11 positions match TRBD1. CDR1 and CDR2 (germline): LNHNV, YYDKDF (reference sequence). The CDR3 extends over 14 amino acids. V dropped 5 bases and J dropped 8; count of bases not matched to a gene: 7.

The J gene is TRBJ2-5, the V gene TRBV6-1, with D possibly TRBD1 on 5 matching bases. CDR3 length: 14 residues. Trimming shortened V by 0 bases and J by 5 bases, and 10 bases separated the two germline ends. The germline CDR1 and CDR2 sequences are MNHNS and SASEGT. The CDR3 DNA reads TGTGCCAGCAGTGAAGCGGGGTACAGGGAGACCCAGTACTTC. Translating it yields CASSEAGYRETQYF.